This T cell receptor (beta chain) was recorded in a study of T cells after yellow fever vaccination. Trimming left V 1 base short and J 7 bases short, with 12 bases between. Germline V gene lookup returns CDR1 SGDLS and CDR2 YYNGEE. The CDR3 length is 13 residues. TCRdb re-analysed the 5' RACE reads in MiXCR, keeping a single row per CDR3 protein. The sample includes 300,000 to 400,000 distinct CDR3 sequences, 8.7% of them seen just once. The source material was PBMCs, sampled on the day of the first yellow fever vaccination. This sequence joins TRBV9 and TRBJ2-7, with D possibly being TRBD1 or TRBD2 (6 bases each). The source is a man aged 18 to 30 who received the YFV17D yellow fever vaccine. The CDR3 DNA is TGTGCCAGCAGCGTACTCCAAGGGGGGGAGCAGTACTTC. Residues: CASSVLQGGEQYF. The entire variable domain, with the rest obtained from reference TRBV9 and TRBJ2-7, is as follows: DSGVTQTPKHLITATGQRVTLRCSPRSGDLSVYWYQQSLDQGLQFLIQYYNGEERAKGNILERFSAQQFPDLHSELNLSSLELGDSALYFCASSVLQGGEQYFGPGTRLTVT.